These 12 T cell receptor beta chains were all obtained from the same sample, sequenced in a study of T cells in Graves' hyperthyroidism and ophthalmopathy. TCR beta CDR3 region amplification was performed from RNA transcripts. A first-round RT-PCR of the TCR CDR3 used the HTBI primer set. TCRdb processed the multiplex PCR reads anew with MiXCR; each CDR3 protein has one entry. Of roughly 350,000 distinct CDR3 sequences listed, more than 14% are singletons. Sequencing was performed on blood. The source is a woman aged 30 to 39 with Graves' ophthalmopathy.

CDR3 sequence reads: CSVKTLNNEQFF. CDR3 nucleotide sequence: TGCAGCGTCAAGACCCTCAACAATGAGCAGTTCTTC. This chain links TRBV29-1 with TRBJ2-1; D uncertain. This CDR3 comprises 12 residues. Germline-derived CDR1 and CDR2 are SQVTM and ANQGSEA. V lost 6 bases, J lost 5 bases, and 11 bases lay in between.

This clonotype was seen repeatedly, ten times or more. This rearrangement joins TRBV28 to TRBJ1-1; TRBD1 agrees at 7 bases. Germline CDR1 reads MDHEN; CDR2 reads SYDVKM. Trimming took 2 bases from V and 4 from J; bases not matched to a gene: 4. This CDR3 comprises 14 residues. The CDR3 nucleotides read TGTGCCAGCAGTTTAGTCAGGGGGGGCACTGAAGCTTTCTTT. This codes for CASSLVRGGTEAFF.

This rearrangement joins TRBV5-1 to TRBJ1-3; the D is unclear. Germline V gene lookup returns CDR1 SGHRS and CDR2 YFSETQ. The CDR3 covers 16 residues. Trimming cost V 0 bases and J 0 bases, with 10 bases left between them. The CDR3 loop is CASSLGVSLSGNTIYF. CDR3 coding DNA: TGCGCCAGCAGCTTGGGCGTTAGCCTCTCTGGAAACACCATATATTTT.

J is TRBJ2-7 and V is TRBV3-1; 11 bases are a match to TRBD2. Germline loops: CDR1 LGHDT, CDR2 YNNKEL (reference sequence). Trimming cost V 4 bases and J 0 bases; bases outside gene matches: 5. The CDR3 length is 16 residues. The CDR3 reads CASSRQLAGDSYEQYF. In DNA form, the CDR3 reads TGTGCCAGCAGCCGCCAACTAGCGGGGGACTCCTACGAGCAGTACTTC.

This clonotype appeared a few times. The chain joins TRBV7-9 to TRBJ1-4; D remains ambiguous. V lost 1 base, J lost 4 bases, and 10 bases lay in between. The CDR3 length is 15 residues. The germline V gene encodes CDR1 SEHNR and CDR2 FQNEAQ (reference sequence). CDR3 sequence reads: CASSLEGGGNEKLFF. CDR3 in DNA: TGTGCCAGCAGCTTAGAGGGAGGCGGTAATGAAAAACTGTTTTTT.

This clonotype was recorded many times. The chain is built from TRBV12-5 and TRBJ2-7, with no clear D. Germline V gives CDR1 LGHNT, CDR2 FRNRAP. Deletions cut 5 bases from V and 4 bases from J, with 6 bases between. This CDR3 is built from 11 residues. CDR3 region: CASGVGYEQYF. Here the CDR3 DNA reads TGTGCTAGTGGTGTCGGTTACGAGCAGTACTTC.

The rearrangement links TRBV28 to TRBJ2-5; no definite D call. The CDR3 length is 12 residues. The germline V and J ends were trimmed by 8 bases and 5 bases, with 12 bases remaining between them. CDR1 and CDR2 (germline): MDHEN, SYDVKM. CDR3 DNA sequence: TGTGCCAGCCGTCCGGGTCTGGAGACCCAGTACTTC. Protein product: CASRPGLETQYF.

The chain couples TRBV10-3 to TRBJ2-2; D call uncertain. The CDR3 consists of 12 residues. The V end lost 7 bases, the J end lost 7 bases, and 10 bases lay between the germline ends. The germline V gene encodes CDR1 ENHRY and CDR2 SYGVKD. CDR3 region: CAINPPGGELFF. DNA of the CDR3: TGTGCCATCAATCCCCCGGGCGGGGAGCTGTTTTTT.

V and J are TRBV29-1 and TRBJ1-4; D is unclear. CDR1 SQVTM and CDR2 ANQGSEA come from the germline V gene. The CDR3 has 13 residues. Between the trimmed V and J ends, which lost 6 bases and 3 bases, there was a span of 11 bases. This chain's CDR3 is CSVSVNSNEKLFF. The CDR3 region has the DNA TGCAGCGTCTCAGTAAATTCTAATGAAAAACTGTTTTTT.

This clonotype appeared many times. The chain employs TRBV6-2 or TRBV6-3 and TRBJ2-2; D is ambiguous. V was cut by 6 bases and J by 1 base, with 9 bases left in between. From germline, CDR1 is MNHEY and CDR2 SVGEGT. This CDR3 is built from 14 residues. CDR3 sequence: CASRRLRNTGELFF. The CDR3, as DNA: TGTGCCAGCAGAAGACTCAGGAACACCGGGGAGCTGTTTTTT.

Only a few counts were recorded for this clonotype. The rearrangement joins TRBV15 to TRBJ2-5; no definite D call. This CDR3 is 13 amino acids long. The V end lost 0 bases, the J end lost 5 bases, and 7 bases lay between the germline ends. Per the germline V gene, CDR1 is LNHNV and CDR2 is YYDKDF (reference sequence). The CDR3 loop is CATSRDVRETQYF. As DNA, the CDR3 is TGTGCCACCAGCAGAGATGTTAGGGAGACCCAGTACTTC.

This clonotype has only a few counts. The chain employs TRBV29-1 and TRBJ2-7; 9 nucleotides agree with TRBD1. CDR1 SQVTM and CDR2 ANQGSEA come from the germline V gene. The CDR3 length is 15 residues. The J segment lost 1 base and the V segment lost 0 bases, leaving 4 bases of the junction unmatched. CDR3 sequence: CSVEDGTGSSYEQYF. Written as DNA, the CDR3 is TGCAGCGTTGAAGATGGGACAGGGTCGTCCTACGAGCAGTACTTC.